The clone carrying this TCR beta chain was picked up many times. TCRdb itself ran the RT-PCR reads through MiXCR, one entry per CDR3 protein. Among around 700,000 distinct CDR3 sequences, approximately 14% were seen once, and the ten largest hold roughly 3.9%. The sequence was obtained from a female donor in good health, serving as a healthy control. The sequencing input was memory CD4+ T cells from blood.

The CDR3 nucleotides read TGTGCCAGCAGCTTTGGGGGGGGCCACGGAGATACGCAGTATTTT. This encodes CASSFGGGHGDTQYF. The chain combines TRBV7-3 with TRBJ2-3; possible D gene TRBD2, 7 bases. CDR3 length equals 15 residues. Between the trimmed V and J ends, which lost 3 bases and 5 bases, there was a span of 15 bases. Germline-derived CDR1 and CDR2 are SGHTA and FQGTGA.